The 20 T cell receptor beta chains in this list originate from one sample, sequenced in a study of OX40 agonist ivuxolimab in advanced cancers. Using immunoSEQ multiplex PCR, the repertoire was profiled, and TCRdb retains in-frame clones only, with some absent. This table holds 30,000 to 40,000 clones, around 80% found once. The material was CD4+ or CD8+ T cells sorted from blood, obtained in a trial of the OX40 agonist ivuxolimab. Source of these receptors: an adult with an advanced solid tumor such as melanoma, head and neck, liver or kidney cancer.

For the CDR3, the DNA is TGCGCCAGCAGCTTGGGACAGGGGCTCTATGGCTACACCTTC. Its protein product is CASSLGQGLYGYTF. The chain employs TRBV5-1 and TRBJ1-2, with TRBD1 identical over 8 bases. This CDR3 comprises 14 residues. The germline gives CDR1 SGHRS, CDR2 YFSETQ. V trimming: 0 bases; J trimming: 4 bases; junction bases outside the gene matches: 2. Filled out from reference TRBV5-1 and TRBJ1-2, the complete variable domain reads KAGVTQTPRYLIKTRGQQVTLSCSPISGHRSVSWYQQTPGQGLQFLFEYFSETQRNKGNFPGRFSGRQFSNSRSEMNVSTLELGDSALYLCASSLGQGLYGYTFGSGTRLTVV.

V is TRBV4-1 and J is TRBJ2-7; D is possibly TRBD2 (5 bases). The V gene's germline CDR1 is MGHRA and CDR2 YSYEKL. The CDR3 has 13 residues. The germline V and J ends were trimmed by 4 bases and 12 bases, with 19 bases remaining between them. The CDR3, as DNA: TGCGCCAGCAGCCCAGAGGGTGTGGAGGAGATGTACTTC. Amino acid sequence: CASSPEGVEEMYF.

The V call is TRBV9, the J call TRBJ2-7; D possibly uses TRBD1 or TRBD2 (5 bases each). V was clipped by 0 bases and J by 4 bases, with 11 bases between them. The CDR3 covers 14 residues. The germline CDR1 and CDR2 sequences are SGDLS and YYNGEE. Written as DNA, the CDR3 is TGTGCCAGCAGCGTAGATGGGGGAGCGTACGAGCAGTACTTC. Amino acids: CASSVDGGAYEQYF.

The chain combines TRBV27 with TRBJ1-5; the D is unclear. CDR1 and CDR2 from the germline V gene are MNHEY and SMNVEV (reference sequence). Trimming pared 5 bases from V and 10 bases from J, leaving 18 bases between. The CDR3 is 14 amino acids. The CDR3 loop is CASSPPGGGRPQHF. The CDR3 DNA is TGTGCCAGCAGTCCGCCCGGTGGAGGTCGACCCCAGCATTTT.

This sequence joins TRBV12-5 and TRBJ2-1; possibly TRBD2 for D (6 bases). There are 15 residues in the CDR3. Germline CDR1 and CDR2: LGHNT and FRNRAP. Trimming took 2 bases from V and 7 from J, leaving 15 bases between them. CDR3 DNA sequence: TGTGCTAGTGGTTTGTGGACGGAAGGGAGGAATGAGCAGTTCTTC. Protein: CASGLWTEGRNEQFF.

This clone appeared once. The chain joins TRBV5-6 to TRBJ2-6, with D uncertain. The CDR3 sequence is 13 residues long. With 4 bases removed from V and 4 bases from J, the gap between germline ends came to 6 bases. The germline V gene has CDR1 SGHDT and CDR2 YYEEEE. The CDR3 reads CASSQPGANVLTF. The CDR3 DNA reads as TGTGCCAGCAGCCAGCCCGGGGCCAACGTCCTGACTTTC.

The CDR3 bases are TGTGCAAGTCGCACTCCCGCCGGGACAGGGGGCCCCAGCAATCAGCCCCAGCATTTT. It codes for CASRTPAGTGGPSNQPQHF. The chain links TRBV12-2 to TRBJ1-5; the listed D gene, TRBD1, was not tested against the DNA. TRBV12-2 is flagged as a pseudogene. This CDR3 spans 19 amino acids.

J is TRBJ2-7 and V is TRBV5-1, with 9 bases fitting TRBD1. Germline CDR1 SGHRS, CDR2 YFSETQ. The CDR3 runs to 15 residues. The ends lost 3 bases at V and 3 bases at J; junction bases unmatched: 7. The CDR3 DNA reads as TGCGCCAGCAGCTCACAGGGGGCGAGAAGCTACGAGCAGTACTTC. It encodes CASSSQGARSYEQYF.

This clone was counted a single time. The gene calls are TRBV5-1 and TRBJ1-3; 10 nucleotides match TRBD1. This CDR3 region has 17 residues. Germline V gives CDR1 SGHRS, CDR2 YFSETQ. J lost 3 bases, V lost 1 base, and 7 bases had no gene match. CDR3 DNA: TGCGCCAGCAGCTTGCGACAGGGGGCGATTATTGGAAACACCATATATTTT. Its translation is CASSLRQGAIIGNTIYF. The complete variable domain, with remaining parts taken from reference TRBV5-1 and TRBJ1-3, reads KAGVTQTPRYLIKTRGQQVTLSCSPISGHRSVSWYQQTPGQGLQFLFEYFSETQRNKGNFPGRFSGRQFSNSRSEMNVSTLELGDSALYLCASSLRQGAIIGNTIYFGEGSWLTVV.

The chain is built from TRBV9 and TRBJ2-2, with 10 bases that match TRBD2. The junction had 7 bases not matched to a gene; V was cut back by 7 bases and J by 7 bases. Germline CDR1 SGDLS, CDR2 YYNGEE. CDR3 size: 14 residues. CDR3 sequence reads: CASAPGTSVGELFF. The CDR3 bases are TGTGCCAGCGCACCCGGGACTAGCGTCGGGGAGCTGTTTTTT.

The CDR3 sequence: CASSPRGGQPFF. The CDR3, as DNA: TGTGCCAGCAGCCCCCGCGGGGGGCAACCGTTCTTC. This sequence joins TRBV7-8 and TRBJ2-1, with 8 bases lining up with TRBD2. Losses at the gene ends were 5 bases for V and 15 bases for J; bases not matched to a gene: 9. CDR1 and CDR2 (germline): SGHVS, FQNEAQ. This CDR3 spans 12 amino acids.

V gene TRBV5-1 combines with J gene TRBJ2-5, with D possibly TRBD1 on 7 matching bases. This CDR3 has 15 amino acids. The germline CDR1 and CDR2 sequences are SGHRS and YFSETQ. Trimming took off 4 bases at V and 4 bases at J, with 17 bases between the two ends. The CDR3 region is CASSHGGSGGETQYF. The CDR3 coding sequence is TGCGCCAGCAGCCATGGAGGGTCAGGGGGAGAGACCCAGTACTTC.

J is TRBJ2-7 and V is TRBV4-2; 8 bases align to TRBD1. Germline values: CDR1 LGHNA, CDR2 YNFKEQ. The CDR3 has 16 residues. J gave up 2 bases and V 1 base, and 7 bases lay outside the gene matches. CDR3 sequence (DNA): TGTGCCAGCAGCCAAGTCCGTGGGACAGGCACCTACGAGCAGTACTTC. Translation: CASSQVRGTGTYEQYF.

This clone was counted only a few times. The junction shows a germline mismatch at one end, possibly a read error. The chain joins TRBV6-1 to TRBJ2-7; 15 bases fit TRBD2. Germline CDR1 reads MNHNS; CDR2 reads SASEGT. The CDR3 totals 14 residues. CDR3 nucleotides: TGTGCCAGCAGTCCGGGACTAGCGGGGGGCCTGGGGCTCTTC. It encodes CASSPGLAGGLGLF.

The rearrangement links TRBV9 to TRBJ1-1; TRBD1 agrees at 8 bases. Trimming removed 4 bases from V and 1 base from J; junction bases left unmatched: 9. Germline V gene lookup returns CDR1 SGDLS and CDR2 YYNGEE. CDR3 length: 16 amino acids. The chain's CDR3 is CASSPRQGAGNTEAFF. CDR3 DNA sequence: TGTGCCAGCAGCCCCCGGCAGGGGGCTGGGAACACTGAAGCTTTCTTT.

This clone has just a few counts. This chain uses TRBV27 with TRBJ2-5; 7 nucleotides match TRBD1. Matching the DNA end better, TRBJ2-7 makes the J call doubtful. The CDR3 sequence is 13 residues long. Germline V gene lookup returns CDR1 MNHEY and CDR2 SMNVEV (reference sequence). Here the CDR3 DNA reads TGTGCCAGCAGTTTGAACAGGGGTCACGAGCAGTACTTC. Its protein is CASSLNRGHEQYF.

CDR3 sequence: CATSRDTQGSYGYTF. The CDR3 nucleotides are TGTGCCACCAGCAGAGATACCCAGGGCAGCTATGGCTACACCTTC. The chain carries TRBV15 and TRBJ1-2, with a weak D call TRBD1 (5 bases). CDR3 length equals 15 residues. Trimming removed 0 bases at V and 4 bases at J, with 12 bases between. Germline-derived CDR1 and CDR2 are LNHNV and YYDKDF (reference sequence).

The chain combines TRBV10-3 with TRBJ2-3, with 7 bases that match TRBD2. The germline V gene encodes CDR1 ENHRY and CDR2 SYGVKD. The CDR3 has 13 residues. V lost 11 bases to trimming and J lost 2 bases; unmatched junction nucleotides: 7. This chain's CDR3 is CAVSGANTDTQYF. The CDR3 DNA reads TGTGCCGTAAGCGGGGCCAACACAGATACGCAGTATTTT.

The chain uses TRBV27 and TRBJ2-7, with 8 bases identical to TRBD2. CDR1 is MNHEY and CDR2 is SMNVEV in the germline V gene (reference sequence). CDR3 length equals 17 residues. After removal of 3 bases from V and 3 bases from J, the junction contained 13 bases not matched to a gene. CDR3 coding DNA: TGTGCCAGCAGTTTTCAACTTCATAGCGGGGATGGCTACGAGCAGTACTTC. Protein product: CASSFQLHSGDGYEQYF.

The chain has TRBV30 and TRBJ2-5; 10 nucleotides agree with TRBD1. CDR1 and CDR2 (germline): GTSNPN, SVGIG (reference sequence). V was pared by 5 bases and J by 5 bases, with 11 bases of the junction left unmatched. The CDR3 extends over 15 amino acids. CDR3 bases: TGTGCCTGGGGTTCCGGACAGGGGGTTTGGGAGACCCAGTACTTC. Translating gives CAWGSGQGVWETQYF.